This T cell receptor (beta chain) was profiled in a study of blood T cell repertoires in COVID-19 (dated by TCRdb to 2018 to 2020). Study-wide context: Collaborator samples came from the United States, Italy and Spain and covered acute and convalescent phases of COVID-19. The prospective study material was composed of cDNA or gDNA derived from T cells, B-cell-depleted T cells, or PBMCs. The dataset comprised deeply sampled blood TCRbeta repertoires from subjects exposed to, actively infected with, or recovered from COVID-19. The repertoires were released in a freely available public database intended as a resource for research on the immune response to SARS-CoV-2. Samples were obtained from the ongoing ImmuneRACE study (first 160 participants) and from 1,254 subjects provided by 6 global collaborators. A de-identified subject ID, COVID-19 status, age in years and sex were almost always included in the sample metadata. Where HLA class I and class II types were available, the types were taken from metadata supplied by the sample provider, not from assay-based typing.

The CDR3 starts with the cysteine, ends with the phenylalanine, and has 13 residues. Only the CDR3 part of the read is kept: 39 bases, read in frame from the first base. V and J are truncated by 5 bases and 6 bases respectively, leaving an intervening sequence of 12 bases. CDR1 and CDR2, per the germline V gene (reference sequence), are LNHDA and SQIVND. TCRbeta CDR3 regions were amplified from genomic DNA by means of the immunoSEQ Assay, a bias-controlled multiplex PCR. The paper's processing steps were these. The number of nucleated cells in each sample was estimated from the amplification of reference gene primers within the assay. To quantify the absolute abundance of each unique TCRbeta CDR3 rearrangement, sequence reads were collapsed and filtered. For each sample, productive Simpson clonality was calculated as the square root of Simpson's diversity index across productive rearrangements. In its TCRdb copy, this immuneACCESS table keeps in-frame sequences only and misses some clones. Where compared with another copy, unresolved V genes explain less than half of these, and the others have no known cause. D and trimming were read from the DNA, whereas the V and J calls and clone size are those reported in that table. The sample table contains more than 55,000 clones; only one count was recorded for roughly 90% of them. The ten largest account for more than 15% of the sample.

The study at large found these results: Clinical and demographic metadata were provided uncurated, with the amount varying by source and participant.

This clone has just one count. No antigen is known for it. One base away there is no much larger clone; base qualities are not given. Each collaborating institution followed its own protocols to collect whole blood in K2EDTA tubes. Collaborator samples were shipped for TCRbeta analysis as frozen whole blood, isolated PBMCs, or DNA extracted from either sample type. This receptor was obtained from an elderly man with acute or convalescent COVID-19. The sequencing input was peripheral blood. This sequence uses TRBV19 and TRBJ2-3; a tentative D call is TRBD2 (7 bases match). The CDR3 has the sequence CASSRGARDTQYF. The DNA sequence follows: TGTGCCAGTAGTCGGGGGGCTAGGGATACGCAGTATTTT.